Presented here are 25 T cell receptor beta chains from one specimen sequenced in a study of T cells in Graves' hyperthyroidism and ophthalmopathy. Researchers amplified the TCR beta CDR3 regions from RNA transcripts. The HTBI set primed first-round TCR CDR3 RT-PCR. TCRdb ran MiXCR on the multiplex PCR reads and lists one entry per CDR3 protein. Here the sample spans a few hundred thousand distinct CDR3 sequences, more than 14% being singletons. The sample comprised blood. The receptor source for this set is a woman in her thirties or forties with Graves' hyperthyroidism that later progressed to Graves' ophthalmopathy.

This clonotype occurred many times. This chain joins TRBV28 and TRBJ1-6; D ambiguous. The V end was cut by 4 bases, the J end by 9 bases, with 10 bases between. From germline, CDR1 is MDHEN and CDR2 SYDVKM. The CDR3 is made up of 13 amino acids. Here the CDR3 reads CASSSPPTSPLHF. The CDR3, as DNA: TGTGCCAGCAGTTCACCCCCAACTTCACCCCTCCACTTT. Filled out from reference TRBV28 and TRBJ1-6, the complete variable domain reads DVKVTQSSRYLVKRTGEKVFLECVQDMDHENMFWYRQDPGLGLRLIYFSYDVKMKEKGDIPEGYSVSREKKERFSLILESASTNQTSMYLCASSSPPTSPLHFGNGTRLTVT.

This clonotype was counted many times. V is TRBV30 and J is TRBJ2-7; 8 nucleotides align to TRBD1. The length of the CDR3 is 12 residues. Unmatched junction bases numbered 6, after V lost 4 bases and J lost 7 bases. In germline, CDR1 is GTSNPN, CDR2 SVGIG (reference sequence). CDR3 nucleotide sequence: TGTGCCTGGAAGACAGGGGTTTGGGAGCAGTACTTC. This translates into CAWKTGVWEQYF.

This clonotype was picked up many times. The gene calls are TRBV20-1 and TRBJ2-7; D not certain. CDR1 is DFQATT and CDR2 is SNEGSKA in the germline V gene (reference sequence). Trimming pared 6 bases from V and 5 bases from J, leaving 14 bases between. CDR3 length: 12 residues. CDR3 sequence reads: CSARSGGNEQYF. CDR3 nucleotides: TGCAGTGCCAGGTCAGGCGGAAACGAGCAGTACTTC.

About this clonotype: Here the CDR3 omits its conserved ending phenylalanine or tryptophan, so a read error is the likely source. This chain connects TRBV12-3 or TRBV12-4 to TRBJ1-4, with 7 bases fitting TRBD1. This CDR3 has 15 amino acids. Trimming took 1 base from V and 4 from J; bases not matched to a gene: 3. CDR3 sequence: CASSLGDSNNEKLFL. CDR3 in DNA: TGTGCCAGCAGTTTAGGGGACAGTAATAATGAAAAACTGTTTCTT.

The chain has TRBV28 and TRBJ1-2; tentative D call: TRBD1 (5 bases). V was cut by 7 bases and J by 0 bases, with 15 bases left in between. Germline assignment: CDR1 MDHEN and CDR2 SYDVKM. The CDR3 has 15 amino acids. DNA for the CDR3: TGTGCCAGCAATCGCCCAGGGTTAGCTAACTATGGCTACACCTTC. It specifies CASNRPGLANYGYTF.

This clonotype occurred a few times. V gene TRBV27 combines with J gene TRBJ2-7, with D perhaps TRBD1 (6 bases). This CDR3 contains 17 residues. Trimming left V 3 bases short and J 2 bases short, with 20 bases between. Germline CDR1 reads MNHEY; CDR2 reads SMNVEV (reference sequence). This CDR3 is CASSFPPTGTLTYEQYF. The CDR3 coding sequence is TGTGCCAGCAGTTTCCCCCCGACCGGGACACTGACCTACGAGCAGTACTTC.

This clonotype was recorded many times. The DNA of the CDR3 is TGTGCCAGCACCATCGGACAGCATCTCATGAACACTGAAGCTTTCTTT. Translation gives CASTIGQHLMNTEAFF. The chain uses TRBV28 and TRBJ1-1; perhaps TRBD1 as D (6 bases). The CDR3 sequence is 16 residues long. V was cut by 7 bases and J by 0 bases, with 18 bases left in between. Germline V gives CDR1 MDHEN, CDR2 SYDVKM.

In its sample, this clonotype was seen many times. The V and J genes are TRBV2 and TRBJ2-7, with D hard to call. The CDR3 extends over 12 amino acids. Germline V gene data show CDR1 as SNHLY and CDR2 as FYNNEI. V lost 11 bases and J 7 bases, leaving 18 bases between the germline ends. The chain's CDR3 is CACTGSLGEQYF. In DNA form, the CDR3 reads TGTGCCTGCACCGGGTCCCTGGGGGAGCAGTACTTC.

This clonotype has ten or more counts. V is TRBV7-9 and J is TRBJ2-3; D is tentatively TRBD1 or TRBD2 (5 bases each). This CDR3 comprises 12 residues. Germline V gene sequence: CDR1 SEHNR, CDR2 FQNEAQ (reference sequence). The V end was cut by 6 bases, the J end by 5 bases, with 9 bases between. CDR3 sequence: CASSWDQDTQYF. CDR3 coding DNA: TGTGCCAGCAGTTGGGACCAAGATACGCAGTATTTT.

This clonotype appeared many times. The chain's CDR3 is CASSLTQGKTEAFF. CDR3 bases: TGTGCCAGCAGTCTAACACAGGGGAAGACTGAAGCTTTCTTT. The rearrangement uses TRBV12-3 or TRBV12-4 and TRBJ1-1; 7 bases agree with TRBD1. The CDR3 contains 14 residues. V shed 5 bases, J shed 5 bases, and the junction held 8 bases outside the gene matches.

This clonotype was found many times. The CDR3 nucleotides read TGTGCCAGCAGTGACGGAGGCGGGAGGTGGAATGAGCAGTTCTTC. Its translation: CASSDGGGRWNEQFF. This rearrangement joins TRBV25-1 to TRBJ2-1, with 8 nucleotides matching TRBD2. Germline V lookup: CDR1 MGHDK, CDR2 SYGVNS. The V segment lost 3 bases and the J segment 7 bases; nucleotides outside the gene matches: 8. The CDR3 has 15 residues.

This clonotype was counted between two and nine times. The gene calls are TRBV9 and TRBJ2-3; TRBD2 aligns across 8 bases. Losses at the gene ends were 5 bases for V and 3 bases for J; bases not matched to a gene: 11. The CDR3 loop spans 16 amino acids. Germline V gene lookup returns CDR1 SGDLS and CDR2 YYNGEE. CDR3 coding DNA: TGTGCCAGCAGACCACAAGCGGGAGAAGAGACAGATACGCAGTATTTT. Translation: CASRPQAGEETDTQYF. Full variable domain (missing parts from reference TRBV9 and TRBJ2-3): DSGVTQTPKHLITATGQRVTLRCSPRSGDLSVYWYQQSLDQGLQFLIQYYNGEERAKGNILERFSAQQFPDLHSELNLSSLELGDSALYFCASRPQAGEETDTQYFGPGTRLTVL.

This clonotype was observed at least ten times. V usage is TRBV5-1 and J usage is TRBJ2-3; 8 bases align to TRBD1. Germline V gives CDR1 SGHRS, CDR2 YFSETQ. Unmatched junction bases numbered 9, after V lost 0 bases and J lost 6 bases. The CDR3 consists of 16 residues. The CDR3 region is CASSLVSGTGGDTQYF. CDR3 nucleotides: TGCGCCAGCAGCTTGGTCTCCGGGACAGGCGGGGATACGCAGTATTTT.

This clonotype occurred many times. The V gene is TRBV19, the J gene TRBJ1-1, with no clear D. The ends were cut back, 5 bases at V and 1 base at J, with 5 bases in the middle. Germline values: CDR1 LNHDA, CDR2 SQIVND (reference sequence). The CDR3 totals 12 residues. This chain's CDR3 is CASSRWNTEAFF. In DNA, the CDR3 is TGTGCCAGTAGTCGATGGAACACTGAAGCTTTCTTT.

In this sample, this clonotype turned up many times. The V call is TRBV28, the J call TRBJ1-1, with D possibly TRBD1 on 5 matching bases. The ends were cut back, 6 bases at V and 5 bases at J, with 16 bases in the middle. CDR1 is MDHEN, CDR2 SYDVKM, per germline. This CDR3 contains 14 residues. The CDR3 DNA follows: TGTGCCAGCAGACCTGACCAAAGGGGAACTGAAGCTTTCTTT. Protein sequence: CASRPDQRGTEAFF.

This clonotype was seen at least ten times. The rearrangement joins TRBV3-1 to TRBJ1-1, with no clear D. The CDR3 consists of 12 residues. In germline, CDR1 is LGHDT, CDR2 YNNKEL (reference sequence). V dropped 4 bases and J dropped 7 bases, with 10 bases sitting between them. CDR3 coding DNA: TGTGCCAGCAGCCTTTCGGACGGTGAAGCTTTCTTT. Residues: CASSLSDGEAFF. Supplemented by reference TRBV3-1 and TRBJ1-1, the full variable domain reads DTAVSQTPKYLVTQMGNDKSIKCEQNLGHDTMYWYKQDSKKFLKIMFSYNNKELIINETVPNRFSPKSPDKAHLNLHINSLELGDSAVYFCASSLSDGEAFFGQGTRLTVV.

This clonotype came up many times. J is TRBJ2-7 and V is TRBV3-1, with a tentative D call TRBD2 (5 bases). Trimming left V 0 bases short and J 4 bases short, with 13 bases between. Germline-derived CDR1 and CDR2 are LGHDT and YNNKEL (reference sequence). This CDR3 contains 15 residues. Here the CDR3 reads CASSQDLGLSYEQYF. The DNA of the CDR3 is TGTGCCAGCAGCCAAGATCTCGGACTGAGTTACGAGCAGTACTTC.

This clonotype was seen repeatedly, ten times or more. J is TRBJ2-7 and V is TRBV12-3 or TRBV12-4, with 9 positions matching TRBD2. The CDR3 is made up of 12 amino acids. V lost 10 bases and J lost 7; bases outside the gene matches: 8. The CDR3 sequence: CATALAGYEQYF. The CDR3 DNA follows: TGTGCCACCGCTCTAGCGGGATATGAGCAGTACTTC.

There are many counts of this clonotype. This chain joins TRBV28 and TRBJ1-4, with D perhaps TRBD1 (6 bases). The CDR3 consists of 15 residues. V lost 5 bases to trimming and J lost 3 bases, with 13 bases between them. Germline V gene lookup returns CDR1 MDHEN and CDR2 SYDVKM. Here the CDR3 DNA reads TGTGCCAGCAGTACATGGACAGATCCTAATGAAAAACTGTTTTTT. It yields the protein CASSTWTDPNEKLFF.

This clonotype was counted many times. J is TRBJ1-5 and V is TRBV20-1; D not certain. The CDR3 is 11 residues long. The germline V and J ends were trimmed by 3 bases and 4 bases, with 4 bases remaining between them. Per germline, CDR1 DFQATT and CDR2 SNEGSKA (reference sequence). The CDR3 spells CSASPNQPQHF. The CDR3 DNA follows: TGCAGTGCTAGCCCAAATCAGCCCCAGCATTTT.

Concerning this clonotype: A much larger clone sits a single nucleotide away, making a read error possible. The CDR3 DNA reads as TGTGCCAGCAGTGAAAACAAGGGTAGTAAGTACGAGCAGTACGTC. The encoded protein is CASSENKGSKYEQYV. V gene TRBV6-1 combines with J gene TRBJ2-7; D ambiguous. Trimming cost V 2 bases and J 4 bases, with 15 bases left between them. CDR1 MNHNS and CDR2 SASEGT come from the germline V gene. The CDR3 contains 15 residues.

The V gene is TRBV4-2, the J gene TRBJ2-6, with 7 bases identical to TRBD2. V dropped 4 bases and J dropped 9; count of bases not matched to a gene: 9. The CDR3 runs 15 residues. Per the germline V gene, CDR1 is LGHNA and CDR2 is YNFKEQ. The CDR3 coding sequence is TGTGCCAGCAGCCTACCGGCGGGAGAGGTCAACGTCCTGACTTTC. The encoded protein is CASSLPAGEVNVLTF.

At least ten counts were recorded for this clonotype. V gene TRBV5-1 combines with J gene TRBJ2-2, with 10 bases identical to TRBD2. The CDR3 is 17 amino acids. Germline CDR1 is SGHRS and CDR2 is YFSETQ. Losses at the gene ends were 3 bases for V and 4 bases for J; bases not matched to a gene: 9. CDR3 sequence: CASSSTKREGATGELFF. Written as DNA, the CDR3 is TGCGCCAGCAGCTCAACCAAGCGGGAGGGGGCCACCGGGGAGCTGTTTTTT. Complete variable domain (other parts from reference TRBV5-1 and TRBJ2-2): KAGVTQTPRYLIKTRGQQVTLSCSPISGHRSVSWYQQTPGQGLQFLFEYFSETQRNKGNFPGRFSGRQFSNSRSEMNVSTLELGDSALYLCASSSTKREGATGELFFGEGSRLTVL.

Worth noting for this clonotype: A read error is possible here, since a much larger clone lies one base away. V gene TRBV18 combines with J gene TRBJ1-3; D gene unclear. CDR1 KGHSH and CDR2 LQKENI come from the germline V gene. This CDR3 contains 14 residues. CDR3 nucleotide sequence: TGTACCAGCTCACCGACCAGCTCTGGAAACACCATATATTTT. Its translation: CTSSPTSSGNTIYF.

The table lists this clonotype with many counts. The CDR3 spells CASSFPGQGSPLHF. In nucleotides, the CDR3 is TGTGCCAGCAGTTTTCCGGGACAGGGTTCACCCCTCCACTTT. This chain uses TRBV27 with TRBJ1-6, with 9 nucleotides matching TRBD1. Germline CDR1 is MNHEY and CDR2 is SMNVEV (reference sequence). The CDR3 sequence is 14 residues long. V shed 3 bases, J shed 9 bases, and the junction held 3 bases outside the gene matches.